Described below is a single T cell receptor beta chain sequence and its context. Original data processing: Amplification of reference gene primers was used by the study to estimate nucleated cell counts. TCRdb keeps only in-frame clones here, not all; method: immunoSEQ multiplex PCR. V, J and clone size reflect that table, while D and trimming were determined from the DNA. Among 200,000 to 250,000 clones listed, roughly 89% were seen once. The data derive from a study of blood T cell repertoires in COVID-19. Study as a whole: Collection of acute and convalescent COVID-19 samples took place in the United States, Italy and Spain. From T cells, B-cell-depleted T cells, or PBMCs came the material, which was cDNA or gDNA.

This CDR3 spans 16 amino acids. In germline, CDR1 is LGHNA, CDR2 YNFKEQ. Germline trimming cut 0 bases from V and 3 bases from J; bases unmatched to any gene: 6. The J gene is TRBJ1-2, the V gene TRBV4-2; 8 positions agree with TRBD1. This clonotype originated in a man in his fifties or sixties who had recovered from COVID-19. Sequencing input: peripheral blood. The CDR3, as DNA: TGTGCCAGCAGCCAAGATCTGGGGACAGGCCACTATGGCTACACCTTC. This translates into CASSQDLGTGHYGYTF.